This T cell receptor (beta chain) was sequenced during a study of T cell responses to AZD1222 COVID-19 vaccine. The V end was cut by 5 bases, the J end by 7 bases, with 11 bases between. CDR3 length: 12 residues. CDR1 and CDR2 from the germline V gene are PRHDT and FYEKMQ (reference sequence). The table came from immunoSEQ multiplex PCR; TCRdb's copy has only in-frame clones and leaves some out. The profile shows over 130,000 clones, around 90% of them singletons. Note on this clone: The antigen is undetermined.

Study-wide findings and caveats: Targets within unmutated variant regions were reportedly found for nearly half of spike-specific TCRs. In a largely white British group with more females than males, clonal diversity was possibly underestimated. Spike-specific TCR breadth and depth grew following two AZD1222 doses.

The chain uses TRBV13 and TRBJ1-1, with D possibly TRBD1 on 6 matching bases. The TCR was taken from an adult who received the AZD1222 COVID-19 vaccine. Sequencing was performed on peripheral blood, taken 28 days after the second AZD1222 dose. Written as DNA, the CDR3 is TGTGCCAGCAGCCCAGGGGACCTTGAAGCTTTCTTT. Its translation is CASSPGDLEAFF.